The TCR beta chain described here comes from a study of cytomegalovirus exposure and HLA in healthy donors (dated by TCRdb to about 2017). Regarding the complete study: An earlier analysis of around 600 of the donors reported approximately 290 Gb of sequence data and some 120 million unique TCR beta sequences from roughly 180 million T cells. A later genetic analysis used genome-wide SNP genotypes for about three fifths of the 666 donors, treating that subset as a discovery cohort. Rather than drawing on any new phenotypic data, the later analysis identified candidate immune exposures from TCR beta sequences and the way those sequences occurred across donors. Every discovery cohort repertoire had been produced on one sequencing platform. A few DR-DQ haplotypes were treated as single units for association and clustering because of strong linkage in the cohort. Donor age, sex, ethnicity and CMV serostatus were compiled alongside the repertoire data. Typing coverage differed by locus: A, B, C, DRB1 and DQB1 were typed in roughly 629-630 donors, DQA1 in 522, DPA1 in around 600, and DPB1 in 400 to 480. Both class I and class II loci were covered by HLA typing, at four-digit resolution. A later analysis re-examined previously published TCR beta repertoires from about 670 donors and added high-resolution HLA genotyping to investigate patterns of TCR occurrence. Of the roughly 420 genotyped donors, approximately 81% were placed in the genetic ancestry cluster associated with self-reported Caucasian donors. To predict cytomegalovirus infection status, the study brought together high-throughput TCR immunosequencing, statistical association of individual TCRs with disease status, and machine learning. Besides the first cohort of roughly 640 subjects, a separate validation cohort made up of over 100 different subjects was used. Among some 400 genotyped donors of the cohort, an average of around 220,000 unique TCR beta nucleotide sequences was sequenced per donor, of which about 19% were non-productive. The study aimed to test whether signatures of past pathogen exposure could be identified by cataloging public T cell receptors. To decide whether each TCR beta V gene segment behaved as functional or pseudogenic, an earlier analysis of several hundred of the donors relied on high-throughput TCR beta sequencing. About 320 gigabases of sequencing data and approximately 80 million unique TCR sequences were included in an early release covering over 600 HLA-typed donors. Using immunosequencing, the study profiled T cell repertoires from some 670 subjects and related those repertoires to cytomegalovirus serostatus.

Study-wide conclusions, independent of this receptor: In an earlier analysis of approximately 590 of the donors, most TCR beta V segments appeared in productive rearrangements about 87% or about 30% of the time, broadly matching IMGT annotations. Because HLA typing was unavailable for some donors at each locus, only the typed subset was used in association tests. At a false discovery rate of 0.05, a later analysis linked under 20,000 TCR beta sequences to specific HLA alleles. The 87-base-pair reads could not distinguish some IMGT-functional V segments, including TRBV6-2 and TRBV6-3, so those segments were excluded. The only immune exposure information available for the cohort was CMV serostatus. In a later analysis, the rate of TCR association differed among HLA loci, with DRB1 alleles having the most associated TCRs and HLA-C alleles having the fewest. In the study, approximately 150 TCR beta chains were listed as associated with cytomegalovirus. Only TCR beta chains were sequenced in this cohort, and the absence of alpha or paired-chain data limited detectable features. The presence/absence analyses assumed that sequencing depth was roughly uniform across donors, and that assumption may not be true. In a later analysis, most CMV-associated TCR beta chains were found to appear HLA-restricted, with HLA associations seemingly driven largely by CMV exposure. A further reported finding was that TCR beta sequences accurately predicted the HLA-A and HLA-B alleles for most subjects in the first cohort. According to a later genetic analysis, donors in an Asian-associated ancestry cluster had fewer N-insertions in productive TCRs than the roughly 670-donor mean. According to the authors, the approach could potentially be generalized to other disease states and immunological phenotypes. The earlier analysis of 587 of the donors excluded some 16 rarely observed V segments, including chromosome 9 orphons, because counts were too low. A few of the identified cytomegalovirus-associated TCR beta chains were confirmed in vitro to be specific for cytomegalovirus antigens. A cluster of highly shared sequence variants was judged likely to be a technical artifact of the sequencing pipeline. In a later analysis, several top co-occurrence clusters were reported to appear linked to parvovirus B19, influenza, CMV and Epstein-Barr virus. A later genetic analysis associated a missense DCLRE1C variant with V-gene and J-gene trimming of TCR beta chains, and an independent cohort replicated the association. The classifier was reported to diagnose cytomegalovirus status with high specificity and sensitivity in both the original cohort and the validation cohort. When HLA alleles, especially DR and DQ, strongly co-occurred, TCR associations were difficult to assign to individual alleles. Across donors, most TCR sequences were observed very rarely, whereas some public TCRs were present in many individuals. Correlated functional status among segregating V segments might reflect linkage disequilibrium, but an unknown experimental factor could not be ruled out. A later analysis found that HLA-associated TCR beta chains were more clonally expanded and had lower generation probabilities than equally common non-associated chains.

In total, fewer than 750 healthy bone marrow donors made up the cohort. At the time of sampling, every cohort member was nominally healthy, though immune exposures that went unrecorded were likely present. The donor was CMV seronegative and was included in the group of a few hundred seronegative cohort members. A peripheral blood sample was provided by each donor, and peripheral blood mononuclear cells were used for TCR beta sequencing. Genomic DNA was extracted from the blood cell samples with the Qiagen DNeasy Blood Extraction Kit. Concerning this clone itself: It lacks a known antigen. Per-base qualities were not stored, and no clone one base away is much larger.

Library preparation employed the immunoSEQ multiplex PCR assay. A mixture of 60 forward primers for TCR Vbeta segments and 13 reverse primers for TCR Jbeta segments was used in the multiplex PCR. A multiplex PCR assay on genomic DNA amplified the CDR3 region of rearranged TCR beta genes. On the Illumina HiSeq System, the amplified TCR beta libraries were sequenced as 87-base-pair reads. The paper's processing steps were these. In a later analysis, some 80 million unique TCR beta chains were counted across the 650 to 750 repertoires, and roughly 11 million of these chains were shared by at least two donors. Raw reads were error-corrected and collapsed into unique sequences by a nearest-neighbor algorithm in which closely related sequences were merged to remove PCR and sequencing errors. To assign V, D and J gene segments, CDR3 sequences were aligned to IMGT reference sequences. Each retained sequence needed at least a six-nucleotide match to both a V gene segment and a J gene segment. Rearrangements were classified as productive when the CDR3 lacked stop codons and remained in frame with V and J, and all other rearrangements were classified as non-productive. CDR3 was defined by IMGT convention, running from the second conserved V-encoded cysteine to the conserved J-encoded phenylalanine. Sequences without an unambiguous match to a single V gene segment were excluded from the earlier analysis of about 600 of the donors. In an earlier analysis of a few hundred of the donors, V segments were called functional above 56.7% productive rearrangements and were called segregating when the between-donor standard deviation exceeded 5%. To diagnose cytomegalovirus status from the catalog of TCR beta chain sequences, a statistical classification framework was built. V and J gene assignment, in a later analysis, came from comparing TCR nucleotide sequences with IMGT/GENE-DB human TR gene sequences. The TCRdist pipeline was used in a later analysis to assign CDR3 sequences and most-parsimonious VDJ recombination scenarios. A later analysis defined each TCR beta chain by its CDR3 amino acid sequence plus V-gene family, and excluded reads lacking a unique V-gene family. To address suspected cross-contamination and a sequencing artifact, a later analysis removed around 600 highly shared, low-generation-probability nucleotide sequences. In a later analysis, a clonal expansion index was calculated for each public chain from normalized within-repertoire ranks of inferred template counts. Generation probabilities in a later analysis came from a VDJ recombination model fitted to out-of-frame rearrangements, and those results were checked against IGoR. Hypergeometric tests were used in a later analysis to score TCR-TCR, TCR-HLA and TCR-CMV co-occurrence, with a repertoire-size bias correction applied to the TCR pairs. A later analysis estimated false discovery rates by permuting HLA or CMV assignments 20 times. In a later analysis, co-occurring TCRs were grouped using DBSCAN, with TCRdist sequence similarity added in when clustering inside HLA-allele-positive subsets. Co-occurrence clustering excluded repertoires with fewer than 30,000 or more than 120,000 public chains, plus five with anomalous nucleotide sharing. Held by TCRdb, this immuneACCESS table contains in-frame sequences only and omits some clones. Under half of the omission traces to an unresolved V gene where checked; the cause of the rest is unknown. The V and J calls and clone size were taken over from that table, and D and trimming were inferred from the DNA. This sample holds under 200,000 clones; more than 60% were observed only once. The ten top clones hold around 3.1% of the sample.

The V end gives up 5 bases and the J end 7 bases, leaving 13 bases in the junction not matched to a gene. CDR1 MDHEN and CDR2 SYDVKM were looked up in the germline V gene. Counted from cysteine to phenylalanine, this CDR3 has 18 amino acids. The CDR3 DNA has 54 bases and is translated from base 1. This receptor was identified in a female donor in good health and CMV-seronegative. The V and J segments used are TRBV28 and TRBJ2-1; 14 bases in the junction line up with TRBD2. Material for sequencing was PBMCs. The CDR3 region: CASSDPLTSGGAGNEQFF. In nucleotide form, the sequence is TGTGCCAGCAGTGACCCTCTGACTAGCGGGGGGGCGGGAAATGAGCAGTTCTTC.